This record covers a single T cell receptor beta chain. This specimen belongs to a study of blood T cell repertoires in COVID-19. Overall study: Acute and convalescent COVID-19 samples came from the United States, Italy and Spain. The analysed material was cDNA or gDNA that came from T cells, B-cell-depleted T cells, or PBMCs.

Germline CDR1 and CDR2: KGHDR and SFDVKD. The V segment lost 3 bases and the J segment 10 bases; nucleotides outside the gene matches: 8. The CDR3 contains 15 residues. In the source study's methods: Amplifying reference gene primers gave estimates of nucleated cell counts. Clones were read by immunoSEQ multiplex PCR, and TCRdb kept only the in-frame ones, dropping some. V and J calls and clone size are those listed in that table; D and trimming were worked out from the DNA. The sample gives hundreds of thousands of clones, around 88% of which show up once; over 4% is in the top ten. Sequencing was done on a sample of peripheral blood. The chain is built from TRBV24-1 and TRBJ2-1, with TRBD2 matching over 10 bases. This receptor was identified in a woman aged 30 to 39 with acute or convalescent COVID-19. This CDR3 reads CATSDPLAGLQEQFF. For the CDR3, the DNA is TGTGCCACCAGTGATCCACTAGCGGGGTTACAGGAGCAGTTCTTC.